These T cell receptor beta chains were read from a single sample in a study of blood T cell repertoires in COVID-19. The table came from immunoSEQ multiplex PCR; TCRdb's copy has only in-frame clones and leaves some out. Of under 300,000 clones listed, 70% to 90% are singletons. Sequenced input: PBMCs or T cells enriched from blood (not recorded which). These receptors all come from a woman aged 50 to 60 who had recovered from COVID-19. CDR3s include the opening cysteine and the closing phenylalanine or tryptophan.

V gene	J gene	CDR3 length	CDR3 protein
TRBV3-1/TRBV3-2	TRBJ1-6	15	CASSPYTGDNSPLHF
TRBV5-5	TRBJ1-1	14	CASSSRVQGTEAFF
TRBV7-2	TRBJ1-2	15	CASSLVAANFYGYTF
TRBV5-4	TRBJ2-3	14	CASRHSGRTDTQYF
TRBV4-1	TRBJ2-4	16	CASSHIARGTQNIQYF
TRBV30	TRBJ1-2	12	CAWTQGVYGYTF
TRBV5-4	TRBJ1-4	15	CASSFSGGIEEKLFF
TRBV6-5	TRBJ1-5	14	CASRVRSWNQPQHF
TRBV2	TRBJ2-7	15	CASSDAYSRVDEQYF
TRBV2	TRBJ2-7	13	CASSEAAGIEQYF
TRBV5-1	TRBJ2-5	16	CASSTGQGSPQETQYF
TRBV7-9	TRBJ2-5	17	CASSFPLAGLDLETQYF
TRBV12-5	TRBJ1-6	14	CACSGSKSNSPLHF
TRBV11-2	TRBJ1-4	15	CASSLGQVFREKLFF
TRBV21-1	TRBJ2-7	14	CASSKLLRSYEQYF
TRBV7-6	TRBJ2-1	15	CASSSSSGGYNEQFF
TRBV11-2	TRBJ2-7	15	CASSSPRTGFYEQYF
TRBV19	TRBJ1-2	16	CASSLHRRRTGTGYTF
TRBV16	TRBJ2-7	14	CASSWGLAGGEQYF
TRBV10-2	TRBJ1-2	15	CASSEEGLGNYGYTF
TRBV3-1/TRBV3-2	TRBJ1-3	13	CASSPTGTNTIYF
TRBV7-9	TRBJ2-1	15	CASSRGLAGGNEQFF
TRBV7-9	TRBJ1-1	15	CASSLGGQPNTEAFF
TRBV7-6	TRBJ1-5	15	CASSSSGRGDQPQHF
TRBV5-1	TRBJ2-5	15	CASRGTAELTETQYF
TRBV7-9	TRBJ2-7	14	CASSYSSGTNEQYF
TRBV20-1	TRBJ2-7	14	CSASSSGRSQVLYF
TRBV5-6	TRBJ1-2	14	CASSLGALQGGYTF
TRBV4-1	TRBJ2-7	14	CASSQSTGFYEQYF
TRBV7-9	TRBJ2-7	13	CASSLDTSHEQYF
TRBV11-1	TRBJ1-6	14	CASSLKLVGSPLHF